The 2 T cell receptor beta chains given below trace back to one sample, sequenced in a study of blood T cell repertoires in COVID-19. Repertoires were generated with immunoSEQ multiplex PCR, while TCRdb's copy carries only in-frame clones and drops some. The sample lists some 180,000 clones, 87% occurring once. Sequencing was done on a sample of peripheral blood. The receptors derive from a man in his 60s with active or convalescent COVID-19.

This rearrangement joins TRBV2 to TRBJ1-2, with TRBD1 as a possible D gene (6 bases). Trimming removed 5 bases at V and 0 bases at J, with 13 bases between. The germline gives CDR1 SNHLY, CDR2 FYNNEI. The CDR3 length is 15 residues. In nucleotides, the CDR3 is TGTGCCAGCAGTTGGGTGGGGGCCGCTAACTATGGCTACACCTTC. Residues: CASSWVGAANYGYTF.

Concerning this clone itself: Distinct nucleotide sequences in the sample also encode this CDR3. The rearrangement links TRBV12-3 or TRBV12-4 to TRBJ2-5; 11 nucleotides line up with TRBD1. The length of the CDR3 is 13 residues. Germline trimming cut 5 bases from V and 5 bases from J; bases unmatched to any gene: 1. CDR3 DNA sequence: TGTGCCAGCAGTCGGGACAGGGGGGAGACCCAGTACTTC. It encodes CASSRDRGETQYF.